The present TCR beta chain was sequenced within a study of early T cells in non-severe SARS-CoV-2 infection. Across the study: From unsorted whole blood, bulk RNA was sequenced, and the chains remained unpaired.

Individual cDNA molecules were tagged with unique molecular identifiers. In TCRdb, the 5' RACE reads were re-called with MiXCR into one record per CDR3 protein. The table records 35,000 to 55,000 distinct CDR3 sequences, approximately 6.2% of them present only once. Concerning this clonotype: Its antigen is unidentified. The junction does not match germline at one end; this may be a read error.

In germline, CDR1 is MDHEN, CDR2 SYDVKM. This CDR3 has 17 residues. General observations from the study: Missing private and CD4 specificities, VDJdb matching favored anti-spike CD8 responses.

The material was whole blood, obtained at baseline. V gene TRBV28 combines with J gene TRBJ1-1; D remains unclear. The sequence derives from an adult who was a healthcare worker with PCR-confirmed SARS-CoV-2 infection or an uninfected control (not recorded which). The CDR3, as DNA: TGTGCCAGCAGTCATCCCGGTCCCGCCGGGATGAACACTGAAGCTTTTTTT. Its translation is CASSHPGPAGMNTEAFF.